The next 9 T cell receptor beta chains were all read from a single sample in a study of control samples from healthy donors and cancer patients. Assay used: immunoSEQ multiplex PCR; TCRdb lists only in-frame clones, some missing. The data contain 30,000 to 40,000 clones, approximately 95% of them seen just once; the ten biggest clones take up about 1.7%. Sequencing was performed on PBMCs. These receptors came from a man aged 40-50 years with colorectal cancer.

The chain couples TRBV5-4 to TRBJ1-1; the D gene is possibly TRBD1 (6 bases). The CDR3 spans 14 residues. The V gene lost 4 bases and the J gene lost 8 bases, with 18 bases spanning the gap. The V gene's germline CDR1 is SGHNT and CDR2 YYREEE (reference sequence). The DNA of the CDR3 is TGTGCCAGCAGCGGAACAGGGAGCCCTGCGGAAGCTTTCTTT. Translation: CASSGTGSPAEAFF. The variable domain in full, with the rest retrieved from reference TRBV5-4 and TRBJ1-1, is ETGVTQSPTHLIKTRGQQVTLRCSSQSGHNTVSWYQQALGQGPQFIFQYYREEENGRGNFPPRFSGLQFPNYSSELNVNALELDDSALYLCASSGTGSPAEAFFGQGTRLTVV.

The CDR3 sequence is CASSQPGKWADGETQYF. CDR3 in DNA: TGTGCCAGCAGCCAGCCGGGGAAATGGGCCGACGGAGAGACCCAGTACTTC. The chain couples TRBV14 to TRBJ2-5, with a weak D call TRBD2 (5 bases). The CDR3 covers 17 residues. Trimming stripped 3 bases from V and 4 bases from J, with 21 bases between. Looked up from germline, CDR1 is SGHDN and CDR2 is FVKESK.

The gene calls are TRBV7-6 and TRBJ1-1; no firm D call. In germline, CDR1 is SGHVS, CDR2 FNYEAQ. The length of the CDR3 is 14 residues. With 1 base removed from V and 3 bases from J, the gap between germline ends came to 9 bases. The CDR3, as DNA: TGTGCCAGCAGCTTAGAGTGGCTGGACACTGAAGCTTTCTTT. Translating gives CASSLEWLDTEAFF. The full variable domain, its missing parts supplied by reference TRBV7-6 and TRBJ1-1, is GAGVSQSPRYKVTKRGQDVALRCDPISGHVSLYWYRQALGQGPEFLTYFNYEAQQDKSGLPNDRFSAERPEGSISTLTIQRTEQRDSAMYRCASSLEWLDTEAFFGQGTRLTVV.

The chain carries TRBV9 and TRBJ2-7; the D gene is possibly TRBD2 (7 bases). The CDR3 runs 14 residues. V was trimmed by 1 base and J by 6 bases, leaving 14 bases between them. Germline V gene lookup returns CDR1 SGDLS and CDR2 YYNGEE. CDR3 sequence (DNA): TGTGCCAGCAGCGTACGTGGGGGGGCCAGCGAGCAGTACTTC. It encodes CASSVRGGASEQYF. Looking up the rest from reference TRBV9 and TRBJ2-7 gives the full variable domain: DSGVTQTPKHLITATGQRVTLRCSPRSGDLSVYWYQQSLDQGLQFLIQYYNGEERAKGNILERFSAQQFPDLHSELNLSSLELGDSALYFCASSVRGGASEQYFGPGTRLTVT.

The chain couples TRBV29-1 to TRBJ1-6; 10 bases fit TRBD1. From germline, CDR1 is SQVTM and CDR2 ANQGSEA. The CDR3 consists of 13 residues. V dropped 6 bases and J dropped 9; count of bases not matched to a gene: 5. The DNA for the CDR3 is TGCAGCGTACTCGGACAGGGGGGTTCACCCCTCCACTTT. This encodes CSVLGQGGSPLHF.

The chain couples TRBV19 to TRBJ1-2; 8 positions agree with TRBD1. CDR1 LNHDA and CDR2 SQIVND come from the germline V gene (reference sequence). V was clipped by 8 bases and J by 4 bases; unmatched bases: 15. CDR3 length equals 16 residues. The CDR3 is CASHANGQGLGYGYTF. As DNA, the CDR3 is TGTGCCAGTCACGCCAATGGACAGGGCCTAGGCTATGGCTACACCTTC. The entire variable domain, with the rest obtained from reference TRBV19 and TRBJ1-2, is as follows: DGGITQSPKYLFRKEGQNVTLSCEQNLNHDAMYWYRQDPGQGLRLIYYSQIVNDFQKGDIAEGYSVSREKKESFPLTVTSAQKNPTAFYLCASHANGQGLGYGYTFGSGTRLTVV.

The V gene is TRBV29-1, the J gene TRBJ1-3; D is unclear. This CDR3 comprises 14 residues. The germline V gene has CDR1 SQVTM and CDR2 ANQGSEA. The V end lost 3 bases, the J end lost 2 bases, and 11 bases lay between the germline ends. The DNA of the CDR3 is TGCAGCGTTGACGCGGCAGCAGCTGGAAACACCATATATTTT. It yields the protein CSVDAAAAGNTIYF. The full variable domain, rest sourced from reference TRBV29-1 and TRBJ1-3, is SAVISQKPSRDICQRGTSLTIQCQVDSQVTMMFWYRQQPGQSLTLIATANQGSEATYESGFVIDKFPISRPNLTFSTLTVSNMSPEDSSIYLCSVDAAAAGNTIYFGEGSWLTVV.

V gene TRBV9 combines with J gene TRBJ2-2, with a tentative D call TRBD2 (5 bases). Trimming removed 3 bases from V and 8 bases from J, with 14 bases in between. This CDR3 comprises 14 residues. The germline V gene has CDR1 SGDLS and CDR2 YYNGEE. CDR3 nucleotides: TGTGCCAGCAGCGCTGTCGTACCGGGAGGGGAGCTGTTTTTT. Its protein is CASSAVVPGGELFF.

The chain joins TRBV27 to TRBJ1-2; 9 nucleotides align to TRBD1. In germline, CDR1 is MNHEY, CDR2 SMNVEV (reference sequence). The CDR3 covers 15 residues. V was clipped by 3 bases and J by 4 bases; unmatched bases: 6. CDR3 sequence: CASSFRDRAFYGYTF. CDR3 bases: TGTGCCAGCAGTTTTCGGGACAGGGCTTTCTATGGCTACACCTTC.